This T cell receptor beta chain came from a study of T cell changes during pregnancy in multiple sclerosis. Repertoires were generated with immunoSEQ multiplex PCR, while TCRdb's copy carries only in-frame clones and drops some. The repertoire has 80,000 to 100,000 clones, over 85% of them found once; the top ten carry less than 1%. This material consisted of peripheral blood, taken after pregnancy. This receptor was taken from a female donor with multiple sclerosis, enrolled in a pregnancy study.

The chain's CDR3 is CASSLGFQGALQDGYTF. Here the CDR3 DNA reads TGTGCCAGCAGTTTAGGGTTTCAGGGGGCGCTTCAGGATGGCTACACCTTC. The rearrangement uses TRBV27 and TRBJ1-2; 8 nucleotides line up with TRBD1. Germline V gene lookup returns CDR1 MNHEY and CDR2 SMNVEV (reference sequence). This CDR3 is 17 amino acids long. J was trimmed by 6 bases and V by 2 bases; bases with no gene match: 14.